A single sample gave rise to the 30 T cell receptor beta chains below, sequenced in a study of T-cell memory formation after mild COVID-19 (dated by TCRdb to the early 2020s). Library creation used 5' RACE. Instrument used: Illumina NovaSeq 6000. The public sequencing data were trimmed at Q25 with fastp and processed into clonotypes with MiXCR by TCRdb, which kept only in-frame beta chains. Each CDR3 protein appears once, grouped with its most common genes and DNA. For this sample there are a few hundred thousand distinct CDR3 sequences; roughly 21% appear just once. The ten most abundant clones make up roughly an eighth of the sample. Sequenced input: PBMCs or a T cell subset sorted from them (not recorded which). These TCRs come from an adult woman who had mild COVID-19 (a few samples of this study predate the infection). The sample titles of this study are shuffled in the database, so cell type and time point are left out; the donor was told from shared clones.

This clonotype showed up just once. This chain uses TRBV9 with TRBJ2-5; TRBD1 might be the D (6 bases). Trimming pared 5 bases from V and 5 bases from J, leaving 13 bases between. The CDR3 sequence is 13 residues long. Germline-derived CDR1 and CDR2 are SGDLS and YYNGEE. Here the CDR3 reads CASRVGAEETQYF. CDR3 bases: TGTGCCAGCAGAGTGGGGGCCGAGGAGACCCAGTACTTC.

This clonotype was recorded a few times. The genes are TRBV7-2 and TRBJ2-7; D might be TRBD1 (5 bases). The germline V gene has CDR1 SGHTA and CDR2 FQGNSA. V was trimmed by 1 base and J by 5 bases, leaving 15 bases between them. The CDR3 is 15 residues long. Here the CDR3 reads CASSLVPGSVDEQYF. In DNA, the CDR3 is TGTGCCAGCAGCTTAGTTCCAGGGTCCGTGGACGAGCAGTACTTC.

By share, this clonotype ranks as large. The rearrangement uses TRBV19 and TRBJ1-1; 9 nucleotides agree with TRBD1. There are 16 residues in the CDR3. CDR1 and CDR2 from the germline V gene are LNHDA and SQIVND (reference sequence). Trimming removed 7 bases from V and 10 bases from J; junction bases left unmatched: 19. CDR3 coding DNA: TGTGCCAGTATCGGGACAGGGTCTCGAGTATCAGGGGGAGCTTTCTTT. This translates into CASIGTGSRVSGGAFF.

This chain connects TRBV2 to TRBJ1-4; tentatively, D is TRBD1 (5 bases). V dropped 6 bases and J dropped 0 bases, with 11 bases sitting between them. This CDR3 contains 15 residues. The germline CDR1 and CDR2 sequences are SNHLY and FYNNEI. The chain's CDR3 is CASSSLGATNEKLFF. CDR3 nucleotide sequence: TGTGCCAGCAGCTCCCTGGGGGCAACTAATGAAAAACTGTTTTTT.

The V and J genes are TRBV7-2 and TRBJ2-3; D gene unclear. Looked up from germline, CDR1 is SGHTA and CDR2 is FQGNSA. The length of the CDR3 is 14 residues. V was clipped by 0 bases and J by 4 bases, with 8 bases between them. This chain's CDR3 is CASSLAGSPDTQYF. The CDR3 DNA follows: TGTGCCAGCAGCTTAGCAGGGTCGCCAGATACGCAGTATTTT.

The V gene is TRBV4-1, the J gene TRBJ2-7; no reliable D call. CDR1 and CDR2 (germline): MGHRA, YSYEKL. The CDR3 runs to 13 residues. The V end lost 0 bases, the J end lost 6 bases, and 9 bases lay between the germline ends. CDR3 amino acids: CASSQDLSLEQYF. The CDR3 DNA reads TGCGCCAGCAGCCAAGATCTAAGTCTCGAGCAGTACTTC.

The rearrangement uses TRBV20-1 and TRBJ2-7; 9 positions agree with TRBD2. Germline CDR1 is DFQATT and CDR2 is SNEGSKA (reference sequence). The CDR3 loop spans 15 amino acids. V shed 6 bases and J 3 bases; nucleotides not matched to a gene: 12. The CDR3 spells CSARGSGGFFYEQYF. The CDR3 nucleotides read TGCAGTGCGAGGGGGAGCGGGGGGTTTTTCTACGAGCAGTACTTC.

This clonotype was picked up one time. This chain connects TRBV12-3 or TRBV12-4 to TRBJ2-4; D call uncertain. V was shortened by 5 bases and J by 3 bases, with 14 bases between the two germline ends. CDR3 length: 15 amino acids. CDR3 amino acids: CASSPSRLGKNIQYF. In DNA, the CDR3 is TGTGCCAGCAGTCCGAGCAGGTTGGGCAAAAACATTCAGTACTTC.

The chain links TRBV9 to TRBJ2-3, with TRBD2 matching 7 bases. The trim removed 3 bases at V and 2 bases at J, leaving 6 bases unmatched. The V gene's germline CDR1 is SGDLS and CDR2 YYNGEE. The CDR3 consists of 15 residues. CDR3 sequence reads: CASSARGVNTDTQYF. In nucleotides, the CDR3 is TGTGCCAGCAGCGCCCGGGGGGTAAACACAGATACGCAGTATTTT.

The rearrangement joins TRBV6-2 or TRBV6-3 to TRBJ2-7; a weak D match, TRBD1 (5 bases). This CDR3 spans 12 amino acids. The V gene's germline CDR1 is MNHEY and CDR2 SVGEGT. Trimming took 2 bases from V and 6 from J, leaving 8 bases between them. CDR3 in amino acids: CASSYRGFEQYF. The DNA of the CDR3 is TGTGCCAGCAGTTACAGGGGTTTCGAGCAGTACTTC.

This sequence joins TRBV2 and TRBJ2-5; TRBD2 agrees at 11 bases. The length of the CDR3 is 16 residues. V was pared by 8 bases and J by 4 bases, with 12 bases of the junction left unmatched. Germline assignment: CDR1 SNHLY and CDR2 FYNNEI. The CDR3 reads CASGIAGGPERETQYF. The CDR3 DNA sequence: TGTGCCAGCGGGATAGCGGGAGGGCCGGAGAGAGAGACCCAGTACTTC.

This chain links TRBV7-2 with TRBJ2-1, with D perhaps TRBD2 (6 bases). CDR3 size: 17 residues. CDR1 and CDR2 (germline): SGHTA, FQGNSA. Trimming stripped 5 bases from V and 1 base from J, with 18 bases between. This CDR3 is CASSRRGGLASYNEQFF. CDR3 DNA: TGTGCCAGCAGCCGAAGGGGTGGGCTAGCGTCCTACAATGAGCAGTTCTTC.

CDR3 region: CASSATGSGNTIYF. As DNA, the CDR3 is TGTGCCAGCAGCGCAACAGGCTCTGGAAACACCATATATTTT. The rearrangement links TRBV2 to TRBJ1-3; maybe TRBD1 (5 bases). There are 14 residues in the CDR3. V lost 6 bases and J lost 0, with 9 bases in between. Germline V gene sequence: CDR1 SNHLY, CDR2 FYNNEI. The full variable domain, in which reference TRBV2 and TRBJ1-3 provide the parts outside the CDR3, is EPEVTQTPSHQVTQMGQEVILRCVPISNHLYFYWYRQILGQKVEFLVSFYNNEISEKSEIFDDQFSVERPDGSNFTLKIRSTKLEDSAMYFCASSATGSGNTIYFGEGSWLTVV.

V usage is TRBV6-2 or TRBV6-3 and J usage is TRBJ2-3, with TRBD2 identical over 9 bases. The trim removed 6 bases at V and 3 bases at J, leaving 7 bases unmatched. The CDR3 sequence is 15 residues long. The germline CDR1 and CDR2 sequences are MNHEY and SVGEGT. In DNA form, the CDR3 reads TGTGCCAGCAGCCCGGCGGGGGGGCGAACAGATACGCAGTATTTT. The encoded protein is CASSPAGGRTDTQYF.

This chain joins TRBV27 and TRBJ2-7, with 7 bases aligning to TRBD1. The CDR3 is 15 residues long. V shed 5 bases and J 3 bases; nucleotides not matched to a gene: 10. The germline V gene encodes CDR1 MNHEY and CDR2 SMNVEV (reference sequence). The DNA of the CDR3 is TGTGCCAGCAGTATAGGGACAGTGAACATCTACGAGCAGTACTTC. This encodes CASSIGTVNIYEQYF.

This chain links TRBV4-1 with TRBJ2-7; D possibly corresponds to TRBD1 (5 bases). This CDR3 spans 14 amino acids. Germline V lookup: CDR1 MGHRA, CDR2 YSYEKL. V was shortened by 2 bases and J by 2 bases, with 10 bases between the two germline ends. This chain's CDR3 is CASSQQGMTYEQYF. The CDR3 DNA reads TGCGCCAGCAGCCAACAGGGTATGACCTACGAGCAGTACTTC.

This clonotype showed up many times. CDR3 DNA: TGTGCCAGCTCGCGTCGGACTAGCGGGGAGACCTACGAGCAGTACTTC. Translated, it gives CASSRRTSGETYEQYF. The gene calls are TRBV18 and TRBJ2-7; 12 bases match TRBD2. The CDR3 runs to 16 residues. Germline CDR1 is KGHSH and CDR2 is LQKENI. J lost 2 bases, V lost 6 bases, and 8 bases had no gene match.

V and J are TRBV24-1 and TRBJ2-7; D possibly uses TRBD1 or TRBD2 (5 bases each). The germline gives CDR1 KGHDR, CDR2 SFDVKD. V was shortened by 3 bases and J by 8 bases, with 13 bases between the two germline ends. The CDR3 extends over 13 amino acids. In DNA form, the CDR3 reads TGTGCCACCAGTGATGGGGGACGCAACCAGCAGTACTTC. Amino acid sequence: CATSDGGRNQQYF.

The chain uses TRBV4-2 and TRBJ1-2, with D possibly being TRBD1 (5 bases). Germline CDR1 LGHNA, CDR2 YNFKEQ. The CDR3 is 14 residues long. Trimming removed 0 bases at V and 7 bases at J, with 12 bases between. This CDR3 is CASSQDYGAAGYTF. In nucleotides, the CDR3 is TGTGCCAGCAGCCAAGATTACGGGGCGGCTGGCTACACCTTC.

The gene calls are TRBV7-2 and TRBJ1-1, with D unresolved. V was pared by 1 base and J by 5 bases, with 11 bases between. CDR1 is SGHTA and CDR2 is FQGNSA in the germline V gene. The CDR3 runs to 14 residues. CDR3 amino acids: CASSLDAGPTEAFF. The DNA of the CDR3 is TGTGCCAGCAGCTTAGATGCCGGCCCAACTGAAGCTTTCTTT.

In its sample, this clonotype was seen a few times. The V gene is TRBV15, the J gene TRBJ2-4; D is perhaps TRBD1 (6 bases). V lost 5 bases and J lost 0, with 11 bases in between. Germline V gene lookup returns CDR1 LNHNV and CDR2 YYDKDF (reference sequence). CDR3 length: 15 residues. The CDR3 here is CATSPGTQAKNIQYF. As DNA, the CDR3 is TGTGCCACCAGCCCCGGGACACAAGCCAAAAACATTCAGTACTTC.

This clonotype was counted only a few times. V is TRBV18 and J is TRBJ2-7, with TRBD2 matching over 11 bases. Germline V gene lookup returns CDR1 KGHSH and CDR2 LQKENI. V shed 1 base, J shed 2 bases, and the junction held 13 bases outside the gene matches. This CDR3 is built from 19 residues. The CDR3 loop reads CASSPRSTETSGITYEQYF. CDR3 nucleotides: TGTGCCAGCTCACCACGATCGACAGAGACTAGCGGGATTACCTACGAGCAGTACTTC.

This chain links TRBV7-9 with TRBJ2-7; D may be TRBD2 (6 bases). CDR3 length: 15 residues. Germline V gene sequence: CDR1 SEHNR, CDR2 FQNEAQ (reference sequence). The ends were cut back, 5 bases at V and 2 bases at J, with 16 bases in the middle. In nucleotides, the CDR3 is TGTGCCAGCAGCGATTGGGGGGAGCGGGCCTACGAGCAGTACTTC. This gives the protein CASSDWGERAYEQYF.

The J gene is TRBJ2-1, the V gene TRBV3-1, with D tentatively TRBD1 (5 bases). This CDR3 is 15 amino acids long. The germline gives CDR1 LGHDT, CDR2 YNNKEL (reference sequence). Trimming left V 2 bases short and J 4 bases short, with 12 bases between. CDR3 nucleotides: TGTGCCAGCAGCCAACCCCGACAGCAATACAATGAGCAGTTCTTC. As protein: CASSQPRQQYNEQFF.

This clonotype was recorded a few times. J is TRBJ2-4 and V is TRBV20-1, with 9 positions matching TRBD1. CDR1 and CDR2 from the germline V gene are DFQATT and SNEGSKA (reference sequence). V shed 0 bases and J 4 bases; nucleotides not matched to a gene: 7. The CDR3 loop spans 16 amino acids. For the CDR3, the DNA is TGCAGTGCTAGAGACCCTCCCGGGACAGGGAAAAACATTCAGTACTTC. It specifies CSARDPPGTGKNIQYF.

This clonotype was seen a few times. The CDR3 loop is CASSRTNYGYTF. For the CDR3, the DNA is TGCGCCAGCAGCCGCACTAACTATGGCTACACCTTC. The chain combines TRBV5-1 with TRBJ1-2; D is undetermined. Germline V gene lookup returns CDR1 SGHRS and CDR2 YFSETQ. Trimming cost V 4 bases and J 0 bases, with 4 bases left between them. The CDR3 loop spans 12 amino acids.

The table lists this clonotype with a few counts. The chain is built from TRBV11-2 and TRBJ2-7; the D gene is possibly TRBD2 (6 bases). Trimming took off 2 bases at V and 2 bases at J, with 13 bases between the two ends. The germline CDR1 and CDR2 sequences are SGHAT and FQNNGV. This CDR3 has 15 residues. CDR3 sequence (DNA): TGTGCCAGCAGCTTACTCCGCGGGGCCGCCTACGAGCAGTACTTC. This gives the protein CASSLLRGAAYEQYF. The entire variable domain, with the rest obtained from reference TRBV11-2 and TRBJ2-7, is as follows: EAGVAQSPRYKIIEKRQSVAFWCNPISGHATLYWYQQILGQGPKLLIQFQNNGVVDDSQLPKDRFSAERLKGVDSTLKIQPAKLEDSAVYLCASSLLRGAAYEQYFGPGTRLTVT.

This clonotype occurred many times. The chain recombines TRBV5-1 with TRBJ1-1; D not certain. CDR3 length: 13 residues. The germline V gene encodes CDR1 SGHRS and CDR2 YFSETQ. V was trimmed by 2 bases and J by 1 base, leaving 6 bases between them. CDR3 protein: CASSFDPNTEAFF. The CDR3 DNA reads as TGCGCCAGCAGCTTTGATCCGAACACTGAAGCTTTCTTT.

The table lists this clonotype with many counts. This chain joins TRBV6-5 and TRBJ2-1, with 9 bases aligning to TRBD2. V gave up 6 bases and J gave up 4 bases; unmatched junction bases: 1. Germline CDR1 and CDR2: MNHEY and SVGAGI. The CDR3 is 13 amino acids. The CDR3 region is CASRTSGYNEQFF. As DNA, the CDR3 is TGTGCCAGCAGGACTAGCGGATACAATGAGCAGTTCTTC.

This clonotype was seen a few times. The chain carries TRBV24-1 and TRBJ2-7; D unclear. This CDR3 spans 15 amino acids. Germline-derived CDR1 and CDR2 are KGHDR and SFDVKD. Trimming removed 8 bases from V and 9 bases from J, with 25 bases in between. CDR3 residues: CATIKNGLGNLGQYF. CDR3 bases: TGTGCCACCATCAAAAACGGCTTGGGAAACTTAGGGCAGTACTTC.